This T cell receptor beta chain was captured by sequencing in a study of cytomegalovirus exposure and HLA in healthy donors. Background on the study: The same platform was used for the 130 or so validation repertoires as for the approximately 720 first-cohort repertoires, as reported in a later analysis.

The donors were members of the validation cohort, which comprised 120 subjects and was separate from the first cohort of 670 or so subjects. Turning to this clone: Its antigen is not known.

Produced via immunoSEQ multiplex PCR; TCRdb's table is partial and in-frame only. The sample has roughly 130,000 clones, roughly nine tenths seen once. The CDR3 length is 15 residues. Germline V lookup: CDR1 MGHRA, CDR2 YSYEKL. Losses at the gene ends were 1 base for V and 0 bases for J; bases not matched to a gene: 2. Study-level results: According to a subsequent analysis, TCR clusters identified in the first cohort showed a tendency to co-occur across the 120 or so validation repertoires.

This clonotype was sampled from a woman younger than 30 in good health and CMV-seropositive. The material sequenced was PBMCs. The J gene is TRBJ1-2, the V gene TRBV4-1; 7 positions match TRBD1. CDR3 sequence reads: CASSQGTGTNYGYTF. CDR3 coding DNA: TGCGCCAGCAGCCAAGGGACAGGAACTAACTATGGCTACACCTTC.